Listed below are T cell receptor beta chains from one sample, sequenced in a study of OX40 agonist ivuxolimab in advanced cancers. TCRdb's table, derived via immunoSEQ multiplex PCR, lists solely in-frame clones and lacks some. The table includes 65,000 to 85,000 clones, more than 75% detected once. This material consisted of CD4+ or CD8+ T cells sorted from blood, taken in a trial of the OX40 agonist ivuxolimab. These receptors were taken from an adult with an advanced solid tumor such as melanoma, head and neck, liver or kidney cancer. The CDR3 runs from the conserved cysteine through the conserved F or W. The D gene is left open where the match is weak. Expanded clones are given a class, and other clones once, few, many or no size at all.

CDR3 protein,CDR3 DNA,J gene,V gene,D gene,clone size
CASSPSSGGFYEQYF,TGTGCCAGCAGCCCCTCTAGCGGGGGGTTCTACGAGCAGTACTTC,TRBJ2-7,TRBV5-4,TRBD2,NA
CASSSLQGETQYF,TGTGCCAGCAGCTCCCTCCAGGGGGAGACCCAGTACTTC,TRBJ2-5,TRBV5-5,NA,NA
CASSNRLAEDTTDTQYF,TGTGCCAGCAGCAACCGACTAGCGGAGGACACCACAGATACGCAGTATTTT,TRBJ2-3,TRBV11-3,TRBD2,NA
CASSLGLAGFVGTQYF,TGTGCCAGCAGCTTAGGACTAGCGGGGTTCGTGGGTACGCAGTATTTT,TRBJ2-3,TRBV7-2,TRBD2,NA
CASSLGGNREKLFF,TGCGCCAGCAGCTTGGGGGGCAATAGGGAGAAACTGTTTTTT,TRBJ1-4,TRBV5-1,NA,NA
CATSTEPNQPQHF,TGTGCCACCAGCACCGAACCGAATCAGCCCCAGCATTTT,TRBJ1-5,TRBV15,NA,NA
CASSPRVYNEQFF,TGTGCCAGCAGCCCGAGGGTTTACAATGAGCAGTTCTTC,TRBJ2-1,TRBV7-8,NA,once
CASSSGDIWPYEQYF,TGCGCCAGCAGCTCCGGGGACATTTGGCCCTACGAGCAGTACTTC,TRBJ2-7,TRBV5-1,NA,NA
CASSLGGTVYEQYF,TGCGCCAGCAGCTTGGGGGGGACAGTATACGAGCAGTACTTC,TRBJ2-7,TRBV5-1,TRBD1,NA
CASSLSGGGNQPQHF,TGTGCCAGCAGCTTGTCGGGGGGAGGCAATCAGCCCCAGCATTTT,TRBJ1-5,TRBV5-6,NA,NA
CASSPPGAGGYTF,TGTGCCAGCAGCCCCCCAGGGGCTGGGGGCTACACCTTC,TRBJ1-2,TRBV7-8,NA,NA
CASSLQGVTSPLHF,TGTGCCAGCAGCTTGCAGGGGGTTACTTCACCCCTCCACTTT,TRBJ1-6,TRBV4-2,TRBD1,once
CASSDGRGLAEAFF,TGCGCCAGCAGTGACGGCCGTGGGCTTGCTGAAGCTTTCTTT,TRBJ1-1,TRBV10-2,NA,NA
CASSFRDRDSPLHF,TGTGCCAGCAGTTTCCGGGACAGAGATTCACCCCTCCACTTT,TRBJ1-6,TRBV27,TRBD1,NA
CASSIGQGGLAKNIQYF,TGTGCCAGTAGTATAGGACAGGGAGGATTAGCCAAAAACATTCAGTACTTC,TRBJ2-4,TRBV19,NA,once
CASSEVRANQKYTQYF,TGTGCCAGCAGTGAAGTAAGGGCCAATCAGAAGTATACGCAGTATTTT,TRBJ2-3,TRBV6-1,NA,NA
CASSTRSPSGGETQYF,TGTGCCAGCAGTACTAGGTCACCTAGCGGGGGAGAGACCCAGTACTTC,TRBJ2-5,TRBV27,TRBD2,NA
CASSLLADRTDTQYF,TGCGCCAGCAGCTTACTAGCGGATCGCACAGATACGCAGTATTTT,TRBJ2-3,TRBV5-1,TRBD2,NA
CASSFPRGAPNTGELFF,TGCGCCAGCAGCTTTCCCAGGGGCGCTCCGAACACCGGGGAGCTGTTTTTT,TRBJ2-2,TRBV5-1,NA,NA
CASSPRTADNQPQHF,TGTGCCAGCAGCCCGCGGACAGCAGACAATCAGCCCCAGCATTTT,TRBJ1-5,TRBV7-8,NA,NA
CASSVGRSNYGYTF,TGTGCCAGCAGTGTTGGCAGGTCTAACTATGGCTACACCTTC,TRBJ1-2,TRBV2,NA,NA
CASSLGDTDTQYF,TGCGCCAGCAGCTTGGGGGATACAGATACGCAGTATTTT,TRBJ2-3,TRBV5-1,NA,NA
CATSRDPGYSNQPQHF,TGTGCCACCAGCAGAGATCCAGGGTATAGCAATCAGCCCCAGCATTTT,TRBJ1-5,TRBV15,NA,NA
CASSLGQGVNTEAFF,TGCGCCAGCAGCTTGGGACAGGGGGTGAACACTGAAGCTTTCTTT,TRBJ1-1,TRBV5-1,TRBD1,NA